The source of this T cell receptor (beta chain) is a study of shared clonotypes between healthy human individuals. Donors included only healthy HIV-negative adults lacking recent acute infections or vaccinations. Nashville, Tennessee was home to all donors, each a Caucasian adult. V was pared by 2 bases and J by 7 bases, with 4 bases of the junction left unmatched. The CDR3 is 14 amino acids. Looked up from germline, CDR1 is SGHDT and CDR2 is YYEEEE. Replicate PCRs were loaded with 300 ng DNA from unsorted PBMC, about 32,000 T cell genomes. Using ten immunoSEQ deep assay plates, investigators sequenced unsorted PBMC DNA. The assay was immunoSEQ multiplex PCR, and TCRdb's table has in-frame clones only and misses some. This table has roughly 96,000 clones, around half appearing once.

This chain connects TRBV5-6 to TRBJ2-4; 9 bases map to TRBD1. The material sequenced was PBMCs. This TCR was sampled from a woman aged 40 to 50 in good health. Some clones in this sample may be carry-over from other donors' samples. CDR3 DNA sequence: TGTGCCAGCAGCTTCTCCGGGACAGGGAACATTCAGTACTTC. Its protein product is CASSFSGTGNIQYF.